The sequence of this TCR beta chain was determined in a study of persistence of HIV-infected CD4 T cells. As regards this clone: Antigen unknown.

The libraries were made with immunoSEQ version 4 in survey mode. The table came from immunoSEQ multiplex PCR; TCRdb's copy has only in-frame clones and leaves some out. The sample lists roughly 34,000 clones; 82% were seen once. This CDR3 spans 15 amino acids. V was pared by 4 bases and J by 5 bases, with 16 bases between. CDR1 is PRHDT, CDR2 FYEKMQ, per germline (reference sequence). Cells were stimulated with CMV-infected fibroblast lysates at 10 ug/mL. CD40L-negative CD69-negative CD45RO-high memory CD4+ T cells were sorted as populations depleted of antigen-responding cells. The specimen was CD4+ T cells sorted from PBMCs after roughly 17-hour stimulation, collected from a patient who received antiretroviral therapy. The chain employs TRBV13 and TRBJ2-3; TRBD1 is a possible D gene (6 bases). The receptor's source is an adult woman with HIV who was CMV-seropositive. CDR3 sequence (DNA): TGTGCCAGCAGCTCGCAGACAGGAGTAGTAGATACGCAGTATTTT. This encodes CASSSQTGVVDTQYF.